This T cell receptor (beta chain) was retrieved from a study of blood T cell repertoires in COVID-19. Across the study: Some COVID-19 samples were acute and others convalescent; all came from the United States, Italy and Spain. The cDNA or gDNA used as material had been derived from T cells, B-cell-depleted T cells, or PBMCs.

In the source study's methods: Researchers report that nucleated cell counts were estimated from reference gene primer amplification. The data were produced by immunoSEQ multiplex PCR, yet TCRdb's version contains in-frame clones alone and is incomplete. For V, J and clone size, that table is used; D and trimming come from the DNA. The sample shows 110,000 to 150,000 clones, about four fifths of them seen only once. The length of the CDR3 is 14 residues. Trimming at V came to 10 bases and at J to 2 bases, leaving 9 bases not matched to a gene. Germline lookup yields CDR1 MNHEY and CDR2 SVGAGI. The gene calls are TRBV6-5 and TRBJ2-7; 9 bases agree with TRBD1. This receptor was obtained from a man aged 70-80 years who had recovered from COVID-19. The sequenced sample consisted of peripheral blood. CDR3 DNA: TGTGCCACAAGACAGGGGGATATCACCTACGAGCAGTACTTC. It yields the protein CATRQGDITYEQYF.